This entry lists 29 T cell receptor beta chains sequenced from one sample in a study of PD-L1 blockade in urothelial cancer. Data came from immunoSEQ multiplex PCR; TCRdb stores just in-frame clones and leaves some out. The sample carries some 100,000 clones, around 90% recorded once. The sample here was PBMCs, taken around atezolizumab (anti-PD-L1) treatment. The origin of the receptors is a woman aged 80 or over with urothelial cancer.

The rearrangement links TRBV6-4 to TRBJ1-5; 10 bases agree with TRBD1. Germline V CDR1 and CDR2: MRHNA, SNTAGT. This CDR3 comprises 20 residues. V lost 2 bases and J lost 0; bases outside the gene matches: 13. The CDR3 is CASSDPPRDRGPYSNQPQHF. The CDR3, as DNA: TGTGCCAGCAGTGACCCCCCCCGGGACAGGGGCCCCTATAGCAATCAGCCCCAGCATTTT.

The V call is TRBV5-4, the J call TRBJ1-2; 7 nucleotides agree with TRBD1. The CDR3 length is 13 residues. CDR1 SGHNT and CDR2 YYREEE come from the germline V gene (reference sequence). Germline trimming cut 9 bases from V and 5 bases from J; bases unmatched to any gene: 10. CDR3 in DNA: TGTGCCACCTCGGAGAGGGGGCATTATGGCTACACCTTC. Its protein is CATSERGHYGYTF.

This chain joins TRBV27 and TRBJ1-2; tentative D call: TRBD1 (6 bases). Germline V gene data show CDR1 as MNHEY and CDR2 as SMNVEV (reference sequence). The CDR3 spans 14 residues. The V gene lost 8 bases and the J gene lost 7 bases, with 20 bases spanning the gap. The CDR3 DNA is TGTGCCAGCTCCCCCGACAGGTTCGGAAGTGGCTACACCTTC. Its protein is CASSPDRFGSGYTF.

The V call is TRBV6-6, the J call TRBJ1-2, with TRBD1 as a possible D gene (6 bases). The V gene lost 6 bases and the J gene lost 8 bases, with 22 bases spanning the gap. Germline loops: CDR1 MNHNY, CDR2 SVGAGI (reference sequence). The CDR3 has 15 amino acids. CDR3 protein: CASRGTGLDTGGYTF. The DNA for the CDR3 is TGTGCCAGCAGAGGAACAGGGTTGGATACAGGGGGCTACACCTTC.

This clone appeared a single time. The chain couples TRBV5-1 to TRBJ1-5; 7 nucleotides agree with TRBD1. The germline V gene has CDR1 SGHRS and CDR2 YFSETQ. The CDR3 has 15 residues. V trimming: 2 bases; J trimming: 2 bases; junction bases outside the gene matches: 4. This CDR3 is CASSFTGDRNQPQHF. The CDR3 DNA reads TGCGCCAGCAGCTTTACAGGGGACCGCAATCAGCCCCAGCATTTT.

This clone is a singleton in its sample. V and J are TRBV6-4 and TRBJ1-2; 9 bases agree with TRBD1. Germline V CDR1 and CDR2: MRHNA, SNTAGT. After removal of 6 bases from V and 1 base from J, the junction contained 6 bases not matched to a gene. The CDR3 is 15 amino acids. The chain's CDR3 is CASRGQGPGNYGYTF. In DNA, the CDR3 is TGTGCCAGCAGGGGACAGGGCCCGGGTAACTATGGCTACACCTTC.

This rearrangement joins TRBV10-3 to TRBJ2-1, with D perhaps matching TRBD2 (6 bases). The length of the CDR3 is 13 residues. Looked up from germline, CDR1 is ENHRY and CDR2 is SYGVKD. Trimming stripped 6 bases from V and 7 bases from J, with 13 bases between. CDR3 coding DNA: TGTGCCATCAGGGCTAGCGAGGAGAATGAGCAGTTCTTC. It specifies CAIRASEENEQFF.

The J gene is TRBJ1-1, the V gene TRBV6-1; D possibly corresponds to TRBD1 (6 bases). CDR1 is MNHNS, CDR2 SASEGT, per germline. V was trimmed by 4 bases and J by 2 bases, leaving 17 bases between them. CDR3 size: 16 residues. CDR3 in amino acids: CASSVRDTILNTEAFF. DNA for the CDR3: TGTGCCAGCAGTGTCCGGGACACGATTCTCAACACTGAAGCTTTCTTT.

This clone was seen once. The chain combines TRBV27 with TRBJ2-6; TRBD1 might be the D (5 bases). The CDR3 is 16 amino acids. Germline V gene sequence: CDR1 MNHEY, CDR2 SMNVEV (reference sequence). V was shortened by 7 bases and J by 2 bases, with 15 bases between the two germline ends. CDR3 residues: CASIKRGIPGANVLTF. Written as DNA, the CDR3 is TGTGCCAGCATCAAAAGGGGTATTCCTGGGGCCAACGTCCTGACTTTC.

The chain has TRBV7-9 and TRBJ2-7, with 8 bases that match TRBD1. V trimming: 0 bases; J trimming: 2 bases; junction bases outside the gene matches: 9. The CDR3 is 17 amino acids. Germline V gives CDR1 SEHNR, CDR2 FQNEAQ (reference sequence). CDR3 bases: TGTGCCAGCAGCTTAGCGATGACGACAGGGGTTCCCTACGAGCAGTACTTC. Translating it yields CASSLAMTTGVPYEQYF. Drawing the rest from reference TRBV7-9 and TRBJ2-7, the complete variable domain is DTGVSQNPRHKITKRGQNVTFRCDPISEHNRLYWYRQTLGQGPEFLTYFQNEAQLEKSRLLSDRFSAERPKGSFSTLEIQRTEQGDSAMYLCASSLAMTTGVPYEQYFGPGTRLTVT.

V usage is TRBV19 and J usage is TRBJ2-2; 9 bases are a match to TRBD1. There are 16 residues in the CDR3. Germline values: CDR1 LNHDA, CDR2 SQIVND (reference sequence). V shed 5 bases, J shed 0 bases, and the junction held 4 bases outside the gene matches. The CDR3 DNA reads TGTGCCAGTAGTCCGAGGACAGGGGCGAACACCGGGGAGCTGTTTTTT. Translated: CASSPRTGANTGELFF.

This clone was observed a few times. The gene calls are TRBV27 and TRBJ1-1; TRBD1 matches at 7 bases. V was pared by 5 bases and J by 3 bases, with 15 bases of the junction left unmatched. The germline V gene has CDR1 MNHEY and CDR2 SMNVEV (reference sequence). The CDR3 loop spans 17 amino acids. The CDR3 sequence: CASSPRGGGAWYTEAFF. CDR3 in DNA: TGTGCCAGCAGTCCCCGTGGAGGGGGCGCGTGGTACACTGAAGCTTTCTTT.

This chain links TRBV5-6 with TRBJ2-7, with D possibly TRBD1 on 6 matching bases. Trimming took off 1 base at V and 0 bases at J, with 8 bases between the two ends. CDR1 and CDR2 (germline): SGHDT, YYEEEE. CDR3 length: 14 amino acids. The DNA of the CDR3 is TGTGCCAGCAGCTTGAAAGGGGGCTCCTACGAGCAGTACTTC. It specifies CASSLKGGSYEQYF.

The CDR3 is CASSVQGRHQETQYF. Written as DNA, the CDR3 is TGTGCCAGCAGTGTCCAGGGGCGTCACCAAGAGACCCAGTACTTC. The J gene is TRBJ2-5, the V gene TRBV2; possible D gene TRBD1, 6 bases. The CDR3 is 15 amino acids. Trimming pared 4 bases from V and 0 bases from J, leaving 12 bases between. Germline CDR1 is SNHLY and CDR2 is FYNNEI.

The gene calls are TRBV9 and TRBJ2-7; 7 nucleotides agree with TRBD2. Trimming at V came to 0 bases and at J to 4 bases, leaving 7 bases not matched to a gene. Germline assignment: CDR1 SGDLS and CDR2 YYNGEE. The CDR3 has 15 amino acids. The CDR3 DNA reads TGTGCCAGCAGCGTAGAGTCTAGCGGAGTATACGAGCAGTACTTC. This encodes CASSVESSGVYEQYF. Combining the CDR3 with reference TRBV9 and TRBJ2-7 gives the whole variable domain DSGVTQTPKHLITATGQRVTLRCSPRSGDLSVYWYQQSLDQGLQFLIQYYNGEERAKGNILERFSAQQFPDLHSELNLSSLELGDSALYFCASSVESSGVYEQYFGPGTRLTVT.

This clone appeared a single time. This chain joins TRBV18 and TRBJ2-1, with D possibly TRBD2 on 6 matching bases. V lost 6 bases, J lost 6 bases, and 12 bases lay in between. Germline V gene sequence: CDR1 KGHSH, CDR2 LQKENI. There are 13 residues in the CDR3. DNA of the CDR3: TGTGCCAGCTCCGGGGGACGGACCAATGAGCAGTTCTTC. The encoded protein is CASSGGRTNEQFF.

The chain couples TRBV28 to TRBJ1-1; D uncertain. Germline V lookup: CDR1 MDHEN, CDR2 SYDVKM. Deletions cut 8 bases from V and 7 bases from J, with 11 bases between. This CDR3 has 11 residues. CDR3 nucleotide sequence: TGTGCCAGCCTACTATCCCGTGAAGCTTTCTTT. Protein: CASLLSREAFF.

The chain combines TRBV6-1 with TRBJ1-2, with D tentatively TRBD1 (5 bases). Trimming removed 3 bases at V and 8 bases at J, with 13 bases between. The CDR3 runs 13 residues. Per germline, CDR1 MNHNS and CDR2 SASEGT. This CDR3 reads CASSDSRVGGYTF. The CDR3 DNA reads TGTGCCAGCAGTGACAGCAGGGTGGGCGGCTACACCTTC.

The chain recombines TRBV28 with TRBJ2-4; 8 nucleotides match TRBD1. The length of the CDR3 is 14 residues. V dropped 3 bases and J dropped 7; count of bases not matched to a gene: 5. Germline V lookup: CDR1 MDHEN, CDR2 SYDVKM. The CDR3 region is CASSFSDRVNIQYF. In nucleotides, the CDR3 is TGTGCCAGCAGTTTCTCGGACAGGGTGAACATTCAGTACTTC.

The CDR3 protein is CAWSGGVGNQPQHF. The DNA of the CDR3 is TGTGCCTGGAGTGGGGGGGTCGGCAATCAGCCCCAGCATTTT. The chain employs TRBV30 and TRBJ1-5; possibly TRBD1 for D (5 bases). The CDR3 has 14 residues. V was pared by 1 base and J by 2 bases, with 9 bases between. Germline V gene data show CDR1 as GTSNPN and CDR2 as SVGIG (reference sequence). The full variable domain, rest sourced from reference TRBV30 and TRBJ1-5, is SQTIHQWPATLVQPVGSPLSLECTVEGTSNPNLYWYRQAAGRGLQLLFYSVGIGQISSEVPQNLSASRPQDRQFILSSKKLLLSDSGFYLCAWSGGVGNQPQHFGDGTRLSIL.

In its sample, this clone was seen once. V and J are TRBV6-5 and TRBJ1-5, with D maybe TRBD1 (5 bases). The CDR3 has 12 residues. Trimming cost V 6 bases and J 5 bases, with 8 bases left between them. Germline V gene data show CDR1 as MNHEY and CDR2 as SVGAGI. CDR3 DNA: TGTGCCAGCAGAACAGGAGATCAGCCCCAGCATTTT. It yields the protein CASRTGDQPQHF.

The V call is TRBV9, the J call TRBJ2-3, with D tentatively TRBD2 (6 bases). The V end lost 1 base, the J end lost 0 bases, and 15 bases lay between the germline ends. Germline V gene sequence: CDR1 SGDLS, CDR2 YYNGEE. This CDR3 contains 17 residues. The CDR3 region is CASSVSPGGTSTDTQYF. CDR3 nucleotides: TGTGCCAGCAGCGTATCTCCGGGCGGGACTAGCACAGATACGCAGTATTTT.

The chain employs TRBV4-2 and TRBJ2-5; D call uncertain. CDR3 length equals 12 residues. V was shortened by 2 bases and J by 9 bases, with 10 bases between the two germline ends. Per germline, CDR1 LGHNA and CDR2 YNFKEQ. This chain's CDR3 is CASSQSSSPQYF. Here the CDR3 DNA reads TGTGCCAGCAGCCAATCCTCCTCCCCCCAGTACTTC.

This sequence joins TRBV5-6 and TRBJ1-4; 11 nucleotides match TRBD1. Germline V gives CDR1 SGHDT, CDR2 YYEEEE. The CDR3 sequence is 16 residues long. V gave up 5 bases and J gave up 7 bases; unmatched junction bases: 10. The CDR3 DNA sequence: TGTGCCAGCAGGCCCACCGGGACAGGGGGGAGTGAAAAACTGTTTTTT. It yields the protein CASRPTGTGGSEKLFF.

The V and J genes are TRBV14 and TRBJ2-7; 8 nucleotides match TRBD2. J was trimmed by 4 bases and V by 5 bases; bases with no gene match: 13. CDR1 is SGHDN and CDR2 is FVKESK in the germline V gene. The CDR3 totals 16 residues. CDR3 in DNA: TGTGCCAGCAGCATCCGGACGGGAGGGGTTTTTTACGAGCAGTACTTC. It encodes CASSIRTGGVFYEQYF.

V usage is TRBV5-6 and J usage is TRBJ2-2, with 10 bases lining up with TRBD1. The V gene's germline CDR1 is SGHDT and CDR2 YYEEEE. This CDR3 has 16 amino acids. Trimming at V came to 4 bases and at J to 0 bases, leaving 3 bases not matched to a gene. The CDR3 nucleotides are TGTGCCAGCAGCGAGGACAGGGGGTCGAACACCGGGGAGCTGTTTTTT. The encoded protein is CASSEDRGSNTGELFF.

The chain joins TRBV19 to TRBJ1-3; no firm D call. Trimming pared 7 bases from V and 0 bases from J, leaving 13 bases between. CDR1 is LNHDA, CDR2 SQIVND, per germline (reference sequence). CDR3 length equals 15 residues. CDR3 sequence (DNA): TGTGCCAGTAACGATATAGGGAGCTCTGGAAACACCATATATTTT. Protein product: CASNDIGSSGNTIYF.

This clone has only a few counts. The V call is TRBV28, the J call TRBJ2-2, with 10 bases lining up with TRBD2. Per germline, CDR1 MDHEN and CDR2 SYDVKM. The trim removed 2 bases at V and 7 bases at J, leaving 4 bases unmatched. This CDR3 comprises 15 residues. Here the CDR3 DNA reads TGTGCCAGCAGTTTAATACTAGCGGGATTCGGGGAGCTGTTTTTT. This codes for CASSLILAGFGELFF.

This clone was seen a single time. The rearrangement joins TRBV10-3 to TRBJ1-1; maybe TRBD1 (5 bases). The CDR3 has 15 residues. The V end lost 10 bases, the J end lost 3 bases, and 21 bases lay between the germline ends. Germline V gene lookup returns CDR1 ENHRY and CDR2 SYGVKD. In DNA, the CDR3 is TGTGCCACAGAGGACGGGGGGAAAGGGGACACTGAAGCTTTCTTT. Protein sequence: CATEDGGKGDTEAFF.